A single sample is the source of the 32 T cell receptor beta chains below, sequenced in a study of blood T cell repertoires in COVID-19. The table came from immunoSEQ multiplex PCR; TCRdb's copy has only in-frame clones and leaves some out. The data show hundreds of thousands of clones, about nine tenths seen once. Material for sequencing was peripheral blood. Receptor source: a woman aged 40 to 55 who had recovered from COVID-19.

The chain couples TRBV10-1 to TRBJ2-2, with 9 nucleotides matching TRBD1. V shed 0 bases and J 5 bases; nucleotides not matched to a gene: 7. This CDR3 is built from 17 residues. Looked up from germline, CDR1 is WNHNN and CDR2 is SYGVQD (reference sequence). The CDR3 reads CASSESDRGRRTGELFF. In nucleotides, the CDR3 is TGCGCCAGCAGTGAGTCGGACAGGGGCCGGAGGACCGGGGAGCTGTTTTTT.

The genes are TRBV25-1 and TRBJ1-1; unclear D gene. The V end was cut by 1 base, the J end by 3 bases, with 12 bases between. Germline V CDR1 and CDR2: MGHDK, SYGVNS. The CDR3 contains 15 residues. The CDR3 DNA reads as TGTGCCAGCAGTGAATTCACACTCCAGGACACTGAAGCTTTCTTT. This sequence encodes CASSEFTLQDTEAFF.

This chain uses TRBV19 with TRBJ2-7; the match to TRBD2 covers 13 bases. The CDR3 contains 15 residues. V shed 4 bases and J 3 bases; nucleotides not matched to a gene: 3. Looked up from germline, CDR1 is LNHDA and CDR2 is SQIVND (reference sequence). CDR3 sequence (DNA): TGTGCCAGTAGTACCGGGACTAGCGGGGTCTACGAGCAGTACTTC. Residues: CASSTGTSGVYEQYF.

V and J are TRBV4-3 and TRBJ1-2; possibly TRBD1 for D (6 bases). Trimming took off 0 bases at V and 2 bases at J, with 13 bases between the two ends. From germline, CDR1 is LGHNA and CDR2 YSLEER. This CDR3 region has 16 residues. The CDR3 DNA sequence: TGCGCCAGCAGCCAAGATATCGGACAGCTCAACTATGGCTACACCTTC. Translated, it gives CASSQDIGQLNYGYTF.

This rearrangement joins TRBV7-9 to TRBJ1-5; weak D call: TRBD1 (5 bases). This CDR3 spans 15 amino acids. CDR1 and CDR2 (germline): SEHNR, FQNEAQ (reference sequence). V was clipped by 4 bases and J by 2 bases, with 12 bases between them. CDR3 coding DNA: TGTGCCAGCAGCTATGACAGCGGGGGCAATCAGCCCCAGCATTTT. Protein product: CASSYDSGGNQPQHF.

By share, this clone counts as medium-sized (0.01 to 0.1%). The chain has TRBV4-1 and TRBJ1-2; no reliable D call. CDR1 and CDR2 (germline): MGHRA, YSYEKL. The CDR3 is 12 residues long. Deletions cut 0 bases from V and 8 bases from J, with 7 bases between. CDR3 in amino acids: CASSQDGEGYTF. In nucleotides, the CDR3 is TGCGCCAGCAGCCAAGACGGGGAGGGCTACACCTTC.

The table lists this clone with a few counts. DNA of the CDR3: TGTGCCAGCGCCCCGGGGACAGGGGGTGCAGATACGCAGTATTTT. This translates into CASAPGTGGADTQYF. This chain links TRBV7-9 with TRBJ2-3, with 11 nucleotides matching TRBD1. Germline CDR1 SEHNR, CDR2 FQNEAQ (reference sequence). After removal of 8 bases from V and 4 bases from J, the junction contained 8 bases not matched to a gene. There are 15 residues in the CDR3.

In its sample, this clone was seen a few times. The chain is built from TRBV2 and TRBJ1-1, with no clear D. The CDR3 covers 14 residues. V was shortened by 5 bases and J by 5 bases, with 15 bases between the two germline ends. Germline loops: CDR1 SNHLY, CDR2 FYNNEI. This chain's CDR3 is CASSSHSSHTEAFF. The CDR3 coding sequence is TGTGCCAGCAGTTCCCACAGTAGTCATACTGAAGCTTTCTTT.

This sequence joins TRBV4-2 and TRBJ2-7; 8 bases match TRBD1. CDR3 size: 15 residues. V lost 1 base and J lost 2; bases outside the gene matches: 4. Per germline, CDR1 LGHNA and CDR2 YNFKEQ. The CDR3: CASSQADRAPYEQYF. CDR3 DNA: TGTGCCAGCAGCCAAGCGGACAGGGCCCCCTACGAGCAGTACTTC.

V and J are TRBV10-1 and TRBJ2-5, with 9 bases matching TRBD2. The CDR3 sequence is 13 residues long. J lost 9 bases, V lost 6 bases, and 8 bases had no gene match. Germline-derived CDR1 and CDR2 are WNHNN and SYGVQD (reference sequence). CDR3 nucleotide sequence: TGCGCCAGCAGCCCCGGGACTAGCTGGCCCCAGTACTTC. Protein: CASSPGTSWPQYF.

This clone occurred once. This CDR3 is CASSPRSYTEAFF. DNA for the CDR3: TGTGCCAGCAGCCCCCGGAGTTACACTGAAGCTTTCTTT. The chain combines TRBV5-4 with TRBJ1-1; D gene ambiguous. With 4 bases removed from V and 3 bases from J, the gap between germline ends came to 10 bases. CDR1 and CDR2 (germline): SGHNT, YYREEE (reference sequence). The CDR3 is 13 residues long.

The CDR3 DNA reads TGCAGCGTTTCTAGCGGAGAACAAGAGACCCAGTACTTC. Translating gives CSVSSGEQETQYF. The chain links TRBV29-1 to TRBJ2-5; TRBD2 matches 7 bases. V shed 5 bases, J shed 2 bases, and the junction held 5 bases outside the gene matches. Looked up from germline, CDR1 is SQVTM and CDR2 is ANQGSEA. The CDR3 is 13 amino acids.

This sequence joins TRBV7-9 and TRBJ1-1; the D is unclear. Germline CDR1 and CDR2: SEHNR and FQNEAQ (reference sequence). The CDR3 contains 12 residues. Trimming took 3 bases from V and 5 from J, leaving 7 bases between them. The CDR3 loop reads CASSLSGTEAFF. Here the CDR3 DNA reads TGTGCCAGCAGCTTGAGCGGGACTGAAGCTTTCTTT.

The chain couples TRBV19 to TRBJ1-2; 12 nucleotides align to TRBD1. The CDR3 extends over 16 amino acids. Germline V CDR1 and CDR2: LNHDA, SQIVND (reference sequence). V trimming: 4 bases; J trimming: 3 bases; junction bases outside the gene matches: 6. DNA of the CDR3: TGTGCCAGTAGTAAGAAGGGACAGGGGGCTGACTATGGCTACACCTTC. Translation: CASSKKGQGADYGYTF.

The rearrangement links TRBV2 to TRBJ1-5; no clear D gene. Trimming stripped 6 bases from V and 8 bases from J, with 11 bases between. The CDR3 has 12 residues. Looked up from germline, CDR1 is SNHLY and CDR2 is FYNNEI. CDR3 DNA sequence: TGTGCCAGCAGGTTTCAGGAGGAGCCCCAGCATTTT. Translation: CASRFQEEPQHF.

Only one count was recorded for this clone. The CDR3 bases are TGTGCCAGCAGCTTAGCGGGGGGGGTACCCAACTACGAGCAGTACTTC. Translating it yields CASSLAGGVPNYEQYF. The V and J genes are TRBV7-9 and TRBJ2-7; 7 bases are a match to TRBD2. This CDR3 has 16 residues. The ends lost 0 bases at V and 3 bases at J; junction bases unmatched: 8. CDR1 and CDR2 (germline): SEHNR, FQNEAQ (reference sequence). The whole variable domain, remainder taken from reference TRBV7-9 and TRBJ2-7, is DTGVSQNPRHKITKRGQNVTFRCDPISEHNRLYWYRQTLGQGPEFLTYFQNEAQLEKSRLLSDRFSAERPKGSFSTLEIQRTEQGDSAMYLCASSLAGGVPNYEQYFGPGTRLTVT.

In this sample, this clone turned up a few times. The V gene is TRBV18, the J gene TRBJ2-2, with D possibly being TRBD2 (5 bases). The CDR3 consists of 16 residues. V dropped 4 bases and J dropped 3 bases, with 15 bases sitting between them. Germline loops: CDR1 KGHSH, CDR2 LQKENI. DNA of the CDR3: TGTGCCAGCTCACTTCGGACGACGAGGGACACCGGGGAGCTGTTTTTT. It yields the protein CASSLRTTRDTGELFF.

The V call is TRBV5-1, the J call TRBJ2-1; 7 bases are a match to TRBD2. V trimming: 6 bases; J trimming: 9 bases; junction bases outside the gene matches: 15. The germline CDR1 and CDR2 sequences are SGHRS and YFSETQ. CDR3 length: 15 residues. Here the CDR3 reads CASTPGGTSEGEQFF. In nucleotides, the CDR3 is TGCGCCAGCACCCCGGGGGGTACTAGCGAAGGTGAGCAGTTCTTC.

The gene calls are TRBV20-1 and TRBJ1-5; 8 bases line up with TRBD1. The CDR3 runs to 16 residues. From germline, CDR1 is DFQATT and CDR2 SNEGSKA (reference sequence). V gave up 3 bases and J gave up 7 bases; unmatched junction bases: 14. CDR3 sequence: CSASSRTGRNGQPQHF. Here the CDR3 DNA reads TGCAGTGCTAGTTCCCGGACAGGGCGTAACGGCCAGCCCCAGCATTTT.

CDR3 nucleotide sequence: TGTGCCAGCCTGAGAGACAGGAGCTCCTACGAGCAGTACTTC. It specifies CASLRDRSSYEQYF. The chain couples TRBV6-1 to TRBJ2-7; the D gene is possibly TRBD1 (6 bases). Germline CDR1 MNHNS, CDR2 SASEGT. This CDR3 contains 14 residues. V was clipped by 8 bases and J by 0 bases, with 14 bases between them.

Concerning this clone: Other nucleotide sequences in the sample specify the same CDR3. CDR3 loop: CATSRGQGNSPLHF. CDR3 nucleotides: TGTGCCACCAGCAGAGGCCAGGGTAATTCACCCCTCCACTTT. This rearrangement joins TRBV15 to TRBJ1-6, with a tentative D call TRBD1 (5 bases). Trimming cost V 1 base and J 6 bases, with 7 bases left between them. CDR1 is LNHNV, CDR2 YYDKDF, per germline (reference sequence). The length of the CDR3 is 14 residues.

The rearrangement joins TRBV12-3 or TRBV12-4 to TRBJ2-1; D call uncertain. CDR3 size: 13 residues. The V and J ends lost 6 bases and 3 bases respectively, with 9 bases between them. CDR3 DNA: TGTGCCAGCAGATTTGACATCTACAATGAGCAGTTCTTC. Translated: CASRFDIYNEQFF.

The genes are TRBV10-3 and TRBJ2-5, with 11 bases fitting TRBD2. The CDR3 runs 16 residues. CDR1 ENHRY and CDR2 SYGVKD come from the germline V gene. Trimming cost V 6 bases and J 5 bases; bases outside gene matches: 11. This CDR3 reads CAIRSSGGGTMETQYF. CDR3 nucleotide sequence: TGTGCCATCAGGAGTAGCGGGGGGGGGACCATGGAGACCCAGTACTTC.

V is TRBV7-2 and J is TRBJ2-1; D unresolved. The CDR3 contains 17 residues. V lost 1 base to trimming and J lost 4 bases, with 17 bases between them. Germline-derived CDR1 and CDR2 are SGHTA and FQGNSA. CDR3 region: CASSLVRTVFPYNEQFF. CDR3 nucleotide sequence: TGTGCCAGCAGCTTAGTACGTACTGTCTTCCCTTACAATGAGCAGTTCTTC.

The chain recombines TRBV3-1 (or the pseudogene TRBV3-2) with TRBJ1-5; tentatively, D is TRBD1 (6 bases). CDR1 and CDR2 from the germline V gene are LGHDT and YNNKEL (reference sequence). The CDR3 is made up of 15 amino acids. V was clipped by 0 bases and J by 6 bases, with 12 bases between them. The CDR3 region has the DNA TGTGCCAGCAGCCAAGATCAGGGGCTAGGTCAGCCCCAGCATTTT. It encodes CASSQDQGLGQPQHF.

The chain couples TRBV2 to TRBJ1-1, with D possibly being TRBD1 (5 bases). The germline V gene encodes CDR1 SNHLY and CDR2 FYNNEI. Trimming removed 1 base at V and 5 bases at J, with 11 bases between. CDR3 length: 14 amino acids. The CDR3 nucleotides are TGTGCCAGCAGTGAAGTGAGGGGAGGAACTGAAGCTTTCTTT. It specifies CASSEVRGGTEAFF.

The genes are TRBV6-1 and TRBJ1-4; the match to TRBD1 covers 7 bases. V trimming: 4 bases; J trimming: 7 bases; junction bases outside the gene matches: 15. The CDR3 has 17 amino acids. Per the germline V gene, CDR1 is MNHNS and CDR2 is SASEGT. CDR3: CASSVTRIRGLGEKLFF. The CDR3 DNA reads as TGTGCCAGCAGTGTAACCCGTATTAGGGGGCTCGGTGAAAAACTGTTTTTT.

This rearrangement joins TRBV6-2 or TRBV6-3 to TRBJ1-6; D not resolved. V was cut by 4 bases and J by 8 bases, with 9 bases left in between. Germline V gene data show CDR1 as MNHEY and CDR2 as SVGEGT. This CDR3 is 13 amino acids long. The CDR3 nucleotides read TGTGCCAGCAGTTTTTCTGACTATTCACCCCTCCACTTT. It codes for CASSFSDYSPLHF.

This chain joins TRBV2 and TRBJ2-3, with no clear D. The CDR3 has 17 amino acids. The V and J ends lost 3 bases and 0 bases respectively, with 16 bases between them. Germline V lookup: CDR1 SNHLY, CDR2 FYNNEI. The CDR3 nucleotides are TGTGCCAGCAGTGATTTTAAAAGTGTCAGTAGCACAGATACGCAGTATTTT. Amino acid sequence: CASSDFKSVSSTDTQYF.

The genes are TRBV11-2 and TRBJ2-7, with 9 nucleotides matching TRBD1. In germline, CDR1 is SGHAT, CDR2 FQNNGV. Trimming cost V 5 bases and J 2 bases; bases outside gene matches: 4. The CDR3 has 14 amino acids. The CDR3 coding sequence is TGTGCCAGCAGCGTGGGACAGGGCCCCTACGAGCAGTACTTC. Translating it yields CASSVGQGPYEQYF.

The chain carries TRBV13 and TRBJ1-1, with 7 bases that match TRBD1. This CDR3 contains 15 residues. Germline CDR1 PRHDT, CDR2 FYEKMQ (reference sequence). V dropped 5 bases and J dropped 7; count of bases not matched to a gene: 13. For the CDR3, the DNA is TGTGCCAGCAGCCTTACAGGGGCGGGAAGAGGTGAAGCTTTCTTT. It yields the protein CASSLTGAGRGEAFF.

The CDR3 spells CASTRLSGELFF. The CDR3 DNA sequence: TGTGCCAGCACCAGATTATCCGGGGAGCTGTTTTTT. This chain joins TRBV6-1 and TRBJ2-2, with D unresolved. V lost 7 bases to trimming and J lost 6 bases, with 9 bases between them. This CDR3 contains 12 residues. Germline V lookup: CDR1 MNHNS, CDR2 SASEGT.